Within the sample, the clone carrying this T cell receptor beta chain is medium-sized. Its antigen is unknown. The CDR3 loop spans 13 amino acids. Germline trimming cut 7 bases from V and 11 bases from J; bases unmatched to any gene: 10. Germline CDR1 reads SNHLY; CDR2 reads FYNNEI. Repertoires were generated with immunoSEQ multiplex PCR, while TCRdb's copy carries only in-frame clones and drops some. The profile shows roughly 15,000 clones, approximately 73% of them singletons. This entry belongs to a study of CD4+ T cells in melanoma. Study results and limitations: Diverse differentiation states were reported for melanoma neoantigen-specific CD4+ T cells.

The TCR originated in a human donor with melanoma. The source material was cells from a culture (not recorded whether cultured in vitro). This chain connects TRBV2 to TRBJ1-4, with 7 bases lining up with TRBD1. The CDR3, as DNA: TGTGCCAGCACCTCGACAGGGATGGGGAAACTGTTTTTT. This encodes CASTSTGMGKLFF.